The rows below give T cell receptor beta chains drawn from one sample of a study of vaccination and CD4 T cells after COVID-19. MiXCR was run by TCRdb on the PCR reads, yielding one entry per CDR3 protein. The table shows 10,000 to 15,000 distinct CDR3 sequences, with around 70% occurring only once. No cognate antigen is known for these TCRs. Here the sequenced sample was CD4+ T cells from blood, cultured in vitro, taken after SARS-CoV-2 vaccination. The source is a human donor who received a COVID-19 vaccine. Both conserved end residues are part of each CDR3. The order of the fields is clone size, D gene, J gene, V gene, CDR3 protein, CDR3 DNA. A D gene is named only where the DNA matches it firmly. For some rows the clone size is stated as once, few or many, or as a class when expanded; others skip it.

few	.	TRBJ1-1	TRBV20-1	CSARVMGRTNTEAFF	TGCAGTGCTAGAGTTATGGGACGGACGAACACTGAAGCTTTCTTT
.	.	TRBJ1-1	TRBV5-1	CASSLKQTATMNTEAFF	TGCGCCAGCAGCTTGAAACAGACGGCAACCATGAACACTGAAGCTTTCTTT
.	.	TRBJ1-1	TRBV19	CASSQPRDGTEAFF	TGTGCCAGTAGCCAACCTAGGGACGGGACTGAAGCTTTCTTT
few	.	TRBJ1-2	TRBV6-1	CASRPDANYGYTF	TGTGCCAGCAGGCCAGATGCTAACTATGGCTACACCTTC
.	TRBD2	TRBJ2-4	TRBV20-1	CSAKRGGQNIQYF	TGCAGTGCCAAACGGGGGGGCCAAAACATTCAGTACTTC
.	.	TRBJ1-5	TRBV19	CASRQGRPGPQHF	TGTGCCAGTAGACAAGGACGGCCGGGGCCCCAGCATTTT
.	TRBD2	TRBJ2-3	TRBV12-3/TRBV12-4	CASSLRWGAGTTSTDTQYF	TGTGCCAGCAGTTTAAGGTGGGGAGCCGGGACTACTAGCACAGATACGCAGTATTTT
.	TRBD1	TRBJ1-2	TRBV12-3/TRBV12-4	CASRSGTVYGYTF	TGTGCCAGCAGATCCGGGACAGTTTATGGCTACACCTTC
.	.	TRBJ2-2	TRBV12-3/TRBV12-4	CASSSSFGRGRTNTGELFF	TGTGCCAGCAGTTCGTCCTTTGGGAGGGGGCGGACAAACACCGGGGAGCTGTTTTTT
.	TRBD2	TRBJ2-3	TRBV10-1	CASSSGLAGGTDTQYF	TGCGCCAGCAGTTCCGGACTAGCGGGGGGCACAGATACGCAGTATTTT
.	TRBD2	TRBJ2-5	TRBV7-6	CASSSGTSGSETQYF	TGTGCCAGCAGCTCCGGGACTAGCGGGTCCGAGACCCAGTACTTC
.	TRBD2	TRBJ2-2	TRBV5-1	CASRVSIWTSGSTDTGELFF	TGCGCCAGCAGGGTCTCGATATGGACTAGCGGGTCCACAGACACCGGGGAGCTGTTTTTT
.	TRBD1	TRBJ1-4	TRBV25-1	CASSDRGSGEKLFF	TGTGCCAGCAGTGACAGGGGGTCAGGTGAAAAACTGTTTTTT
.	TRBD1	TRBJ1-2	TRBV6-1	CASSEFQGAVGYGYTF	TGTGCCAGCAGTGAATTCCAGGGGGCAGTTGGCTATGGCTACACCTTC
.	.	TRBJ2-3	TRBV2	CASSGMQYSDTQYF	TGTGCCAGCAGTGGCATGCAATACTCAGATACGCAGTATTTT
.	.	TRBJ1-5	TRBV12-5	CASGSSGNQPQHF	TGTGCTAGTGGTTCCTCAGGGAATCAGCCCCAGCATTTT
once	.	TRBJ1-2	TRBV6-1	CASSRQATYPLVYTF	TGTGCCAGCAGTAGACAGGCTACTTACCCTTTAGTCTACACCTTC
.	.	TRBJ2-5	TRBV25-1	CASSADHATETQYF	TGTGCCAGCAGTGCAGACCACGCGACGGAGACCCAGTACTTC
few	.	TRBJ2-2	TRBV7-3	CASSRDETGELFF	TGTGCCAGCAGCCGGGACGAGACCGGGGAGCTGTTTTTT
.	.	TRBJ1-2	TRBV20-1	CSARDTMLLGVGYTF	TGCAGTGCTAGAGATACGATGTTGCTTGGCGTTGGCTACACCTTC
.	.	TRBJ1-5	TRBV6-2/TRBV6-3	CASSPGQPGSNQPQHF	TGTGCCAGCAGCCCAGGACAGCCTGGGAGCAATCAGCCCCAGCATTTT
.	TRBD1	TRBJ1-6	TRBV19	CASSPGTGRSPLHF	TGTGCCAGTAGTCCCGGGACAGGGAGGTCACCCCTCCACTTT
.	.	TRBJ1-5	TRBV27	CASSPKIQGRSNQPQHF	TGTGCCAGCAGTCCCAAAATACAGGGTAGGAGCAATCAGCCCCAGCATTTT
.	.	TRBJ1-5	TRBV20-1	CSAHHGAWSQPQHF	TGCAGTGCACACCACGGGGCCTGGAGCCAGCCCCAGCATTTT
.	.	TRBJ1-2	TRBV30	CAWKTESNYGYTF	TGTGCCTGGAAAACAGAATCGAACTATGGCTACACCTTC
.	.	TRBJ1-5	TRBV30	CAWSPQKGYSNQPQHF	TGTGCCTGGAGTCCCCAGAAGGGTTATAGCAATCAGCCCCAGCATTTT
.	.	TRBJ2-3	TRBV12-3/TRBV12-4	CASRWGTDTQYF	TGTGCCAGCAGGTGGGGCACAGATACGCAGTATTTT
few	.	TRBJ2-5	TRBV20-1	CSARDPGGQETQYF	TGCAGTGCTAGAGACCCAGGTGGACAAGAGACCCAGTACTTC
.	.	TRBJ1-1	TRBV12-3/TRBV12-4	CASSLASADTEAFF	TGTGCCAGCAGTTTAGCGTCGGCCGACACTGAAGCTTTCTTT
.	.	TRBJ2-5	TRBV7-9	CASSLVTGLGGETQYF	TGTGCCAGCAGCTTAGTGACGGGCTTAGGGGGAGAGACCCAGTACTTC
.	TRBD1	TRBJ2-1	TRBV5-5	CASKDRGYNEQFF	TGTGCCAGCAAAGACAGGGGCTACAATGAGCAGTTCTTC
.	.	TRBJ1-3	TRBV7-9	CASSLGRYSGNTIYF	TGTGCCAGCAGCTTAGGACGATACTCTGGGAACACCATATATTTT
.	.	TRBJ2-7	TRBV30	CAWSGGVYEQYF	TGTGCCTGGAGTGGTGGGGTGTACGAGCAGTACTTC
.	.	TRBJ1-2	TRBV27	CASSRGNNYGYTF	TGTGCCAGCAGTCGGGGTAATAACTATGGCTACACCTTC
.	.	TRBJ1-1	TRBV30	CAGNRENTEAFF	TGTGCCGGAAACAGGGAGAACACTGAAGCTTTCTTT
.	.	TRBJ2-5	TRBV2	CASQSVQETQYF	TGTGCCAGCCAGAGCGTACAAGAGACCCAGTACTTC
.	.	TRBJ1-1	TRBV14	CASSPQGFEAFF	TGTGCCAGCAGCCCCCAGGGGTTTGAAGCTTTCTTT
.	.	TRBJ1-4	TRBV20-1	CSADGPINEKLFF	TGCAGTGCCGACGGACCGATTAATGAAAAACTGTTTTTT
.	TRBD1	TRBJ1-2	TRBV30	CAWSPDRGNYGYTF	TGTGCCTGGAGTCCCGACAGGGGGAACTATGGCTACACCTTC
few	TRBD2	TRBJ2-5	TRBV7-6	CASSQQLAETQYF	TGTGCCAGCAGCCAACAACTAGCGGAGACCCAGTACTTC
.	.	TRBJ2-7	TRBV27	CASRQASSYEQYF	TGTGCCAGCAGACAGGCGAGCTCCTACGAGCAGTACTTC
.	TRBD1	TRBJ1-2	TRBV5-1	CASNPTPEPGQDNYGYTF	TGCGCCAGCAATCCCACCCCCGAACCGGGACAGGATAACTATGGCTACACCTTC
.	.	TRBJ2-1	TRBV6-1	CASSDWGAGSNEQFF	TGTGCCAGCAGTGATTGGGGGGCCGGGTCCAATGAGCAGTTCTTC
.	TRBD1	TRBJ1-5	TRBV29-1	CSVTLSGTGYNQPQHF	TGCAGCGTGACCTTATCCGGGACAGGGTACAATCAGCCCCAGCATTTT
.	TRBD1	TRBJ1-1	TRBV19	CASSIAARGKAEAFF	TGTGCCAGTAGTATAGCCGCCAGGGGGAAGGCTGAAGCTTTCTTT
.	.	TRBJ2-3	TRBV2	CASSEKGGDTQYF	TGTGCCAGCAGTGAAAAAGGCGGAGATACGCAGTATTTT
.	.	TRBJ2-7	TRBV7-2	CASSLDPGSYEQYF	TGTGCCAGCAGCTTAGATCCGGGCTCCTACGAGCAGTACTTC
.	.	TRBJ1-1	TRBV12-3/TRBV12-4	CASSLQEANTEAFF	TGTGCCAGCAGTTTGCAGGAGGCAAACACTGAAGCTTTCTTT
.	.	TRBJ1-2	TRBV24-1	CATSDQGQSSNYGYTF	TGTGCCACCAGTGACCAAGGACAGAGTTCTAACTATGGCTACACCTTC
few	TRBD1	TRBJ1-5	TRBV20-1	CSARGDRGQPQHF	TGCAGTGCTAGAGGGGACAGGGGTCAGCCCCAGCATTTT
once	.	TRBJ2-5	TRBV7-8	CASSSRGGRETQYF	TGTGCCAGCAGCAGCAGGGGGGGGAGGGAGACCCAGTACTTC
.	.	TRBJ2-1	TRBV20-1	CSASRSAYNEQFF	TGCAGTGCTAGTCGCTCAGCTTACAATGAGCAGTTCTTC
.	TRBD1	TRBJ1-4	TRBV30	CAWSDGRTGGAGEKLFF	TGTGCCTGGAGCGACGGCCGCACAGGGGGCGCAGGGGAAAAACTGTTTTTT
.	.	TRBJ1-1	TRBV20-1	CSARDTRNTEAFF	TGCAGTGCTAGAGATACACGGAACACTGAAGCTTTCTTT
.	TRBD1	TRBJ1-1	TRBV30	CAWRDRGRNTEAFF	TGTGCCTGGAGGGACAGGGGGCGGAACACTGAAGCTTTCTTT
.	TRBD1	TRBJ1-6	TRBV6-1	CASTETGGGRSPLHF	TGTGCCAGCACCGAGACAGGGGGCGGGCGTTCACCCCTCCACTTT
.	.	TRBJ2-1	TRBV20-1	CSAERNNEQFF	TGCAGTGCTGAGCGAAACAATGAGCAGTTCTTC